This T cell receptor beta chain was recorded in a study of post-analysis software for immune sequencing data. This clonotype turned up a few times. Its antigen is not identified. Unique molecular identifiers were built into the TCR beta cDNA libraries. A population of roughly 0.9 to 11 million T cells gave rise to about 500,000 cDNA molecules. MiXCR was run by TCRdb on the PCR reads, yielding one entry per CDR3 protein. The data contain approximately 150,000 distinct CDR3 sequences, approximately 31% of them seen just once; the ten biggest clones take up less than 1.6%. Study-level points and caveats: Significantly lower normalized Chao1 diversity was seen in multiple sclerosis patients than in controls. Batch-mates among the samples co-clustered strongly by F measure.

Sequenced: blood. This receptor was taken from a girl between 10 and 17 years old with multiple sclerosis.

CDR3: CASSLGGVYNEQFF. Written as DNA, the CDR3 is TGTGCCAGCAGCTTAGGCGGGGTGTACAATGAGCAGTTCTTC. The chain recombines TRBV11-3 with TRBJ2-1, with a tentative D call TRBD2 (6 bases). The V gene's germline CDR1 is SGHNT and CDR2 YENEEA. Trimming shortened V by 1 base and J by 4 bases, and 8 bases separated the two germline ends. This CDR3 has 14 residues.